The clone carrying this TCR beta chain was detected only once. The CDR3 has 13 amino acids. Germline V gives CDR1 MNHEY, CDR2 SVGAGI. Trimming removed 7 bases at V and 0 bases at J, with 9 bases between. This entry belongs to a study of T cell changes during pregnancy in multiple sclerosis. Profiled with immunoSEQ multiplex PCR; TCRdb holds only in-frame clones, not every one. The sample lists some 74,000 clones, roughly 92% occurring once. The TCR originated in a female donor in good health, enrolled as a control in a pregnancy study. The rearrangement links TRBV6-5 to TRBJ1-1, with D hard to call. The source material was peripheral blood, sampled after pregnancy. In DNA form, the CDR3 reads TGTGCCAGCACCAACGGGGTGAACACTGAAGCTTTCTTT. This codes for CASTNGVNTEAFF.